Shown below are 4 T cell receptor beta chains from a single sample sequenced in a study of blood T cells in healthy people across ages. Using a J-beta primer mix together with a sample-barcoded 5' primer, a second PCR was run for roughly 6 to 11 cycles. Via MiXCR, TCRdb re-called the 5' RACE reads, giving one row per CDR3 protein. The table includes about 1.4 million distinct CDR3 sequences, 55% to 75% detected once. Sequences were obtained from blood. The origin of the receptors is a man between 18 and 35 years old in good health.

This clonotype has more than one count but fewer than ten. CDR3 sequence reads: CASSPGYGEGVYEQYF. The CDR3 bases are TGTGCCAGCAGCCCAGGTTATGGGGAAGGGGTCTACGAGCAGTACTTC. The chain is built from TRBV4-2 and TRBJ2-4; maybe TRBD1 (5 bases). The closer fit of TRBJ2-7 to the DNA end suggests the J call may be wrong. This CDR3 spans 16 amino acids. Germline V gene sequence: CDR1 LGHNA, CDR2 YNFKEQ.

The genes are TRBV6-5 and TRBJ2-7, with D possibly TRBD1 on 5 matching bases. The germline gives CDR1 MNHEY, CDR2 SVGAGI. The CDR3 spans 14 residues. Trimming removed 0 bases at V and 3 bases at J, with 9 bases between. CDR3 sequence: CASSYSPGYYEQYF. The CDR3 DNA sequence: TGTGCCAGCAGTTACTCTCCAGGGTACTACGAGCAGTACTTC.

V gene TRBV9 combines with J gene TRBJ1-1, with D possibly matching TRBD1 (5 bases). Trimming removed 4 bases at V and 1 base at J, with 14 bases between. Germline loops: CDR1 SGDLS, CDR2 YYNGEE. The CDR3 has 15 amino acids. The CDR3 DNA follows: TGTGCCAGCAGCAAAAGCCCCGGGGCGAACACTGAAGCTTTCTTT. Amino acids: CASSKSPGANTEAFF. Using reference TRBV9 and TRBJ1-1 for the parts outside the CDR3, the full variable domain is DSGVTQTPKHLITATGQRVTLRCSPRSGDLSVYWYQQSLDQGLQFLIQYYNGEERAKGNILERFSAQQFPDLHSELNLSSLELGDSALYFCASSKSPGANTEAFFGQGTRLTVV.

In its sample, this clonotype was seen a few times. The CDR3: CASSLAGSLNEAFF. The CDR3 DNA reads TGTGCCAGCAGTTTGGCCGGAAGCCTCAACGAAGCTTTCTTT. The chain employs TRBV27 and TRBJ1-1; no definite D call. The germline V and J ends were trimmed by 3 bases and 8 bases, with 16 bases remaining between them. Per the germline V gene, CDR1 is MNHEY and CDR2 is SMNVEV (reference sequence). The length of the CDR3 is 14 residues.